The 17 T cell receptor beta chains listed next were all sequenced from one sample in a study of shared clonotypes between healthy human individuals. Measured with immunoSEQ multiplex PCR; TCRdb has only the in-frame clones, and not every one. The sample has about 2.4 million clones, 80% to 95% seen once; the top ten hold 0.36%. Sequenced input: naive CD4+ T cells from PBMCs. Subset given: CD45RA+ positively selected. The receptor source for this set is a man aged 18 to 30 in good health. Some clones in this sample may be carry-over from other donors' samples.

This chain uses TRBV5-1 with TRBJ2-7; 7 nucleotides align to TRBD1. There are 16 residues in the CDR3. Germline-derived CDR1 and CDR2 are SGHRS and YFSETQ. V lost 4 bases and J lost 2; bases outside the gene matches: 12. The CDR3 DNA reads TGCGCCAGCAGCACGCTTGGGACAGCACACGCCTACGAGCAGTACTTC. Encoded protein: CASSTLGTAHAYEQYF.

The chain links TRBV9 to TRBJ2-2; D is unclear. This CDR3 is 14 amino acids long. CDR1 SGDLS and CDR2 YYNGEE come from the germline V gene. The V and J ends lost 3 bases and 6 bases respectively, with 12 bases between them. The CDR3, as DNA: TGTGCCAGCAGCGCAAGACTCGAGGCCGGGGAGCTGTTTTTT. Translated, it gives CASSARLEAGELFF.

J is TRBJ1-1 and V is TRBV5-1; D may be TRBD1 (5 bases). Trimming cost V 0 bases and J 7 bases, with 19 bases left between them. This CDR3 spans 16 amino acids. The germline V gene has CDR1 SGHRS and CDR2 YFSETQ. The CDR3 bases are TGCGCCAGCAGCTTGGTATGGGGGGTCAACGAGAATGAAGCTTTCTTT. It encodes CASSLVWGVNENEAFF.

This clone came up once. The chain has TRBV4-1 and TRBJ1-4; TRBD1 agrees at 7 bases. This CDR3 comprises 15 residues. J gave up 7 bases and V 2 bases, and 7 bases lay outside the gene matches. Germline V CDR1 and CDR2: MGHRA, YSYEKL. Here the CDR3 DNA reads TGCGCCAGCAGCCAAATCCCAGGGGGTAGTGAAAAACTGTTTTTT. Its protein product is CASSQIPGGSEKLFF.

The chain combines TRBV5-5 with TRBJ2-7; tentatively, D is TRBD2 (6 bases). CDR3 length equals 16 residues. Germline-derived CDR1 and CDR2 are SGHKS and YYEKEE (reference sequence). V lost 3 bases to trimming and J lost 0 bases, with 16 bases between them. The chain's CDR3 is CASSSRLAGNSYEQYF. The CDR3 DNA is TGTGCCAGCAGCTCCCGTCTGGCGGGAAACTCCTACGAGCAGTACTTC.

To note about this clone: The same CDR3 arises from other DNA sequences in this sample as well. The rearrangement uses TRBV29-1 and TRBJ1-1, with 8 nucleotides matching TRBD1. The CDR3 runs to 13 residues. Germline lookup yields CDR1 SQVTM and CDR2 ANQGSEA. Losses at the gene ends were 6 bases for V and 2 bases for J; bases not matched to a gene: 5. The CDR3 is CSVRGQANTEAFF. The CDR3 DNA reads TGCAGCGTGAGGGGACAGGCCAACACTGAAGCTTTCTTT.

V usage is TRBV28 and J usage is TRBJ2-7, with TRBD1 identical over 9 bases. Germline-derived CDR1 and CDR2 are MDHEN and SYDVKM. The CDR3 totals 16 residues. V dropped 1 base and J dropped 3; count of bases not matched to a gene: 7. CDR3 sequence (DNA): TGTGCCAGCAGTTTATTAGACGGGACAGGGCTCTACGAGCAGTACTTC. This gives the protein CASSLLDGTGLYEQYF. The whole variable domain, filled in from reference TRBV28 and TRBJ2-7, reads DVKVTQSSRYLVKRTGEKVFLECVQDMDHENMFWYRQDPGLGLRLIYFSYDVKMKEKGDIPEGYSVSREKKERFSLILESASTNQTSMYLCASSLLDGTGLYEQYFGPGTRLTVT.

The chain has TRBV4-1 and TRBJ1-2; no definite D call. The CDR3 contains 15 residues. Trimming cost V 4 bases and J 0 bases, with 12 bases left between them. Germline CDR1 reads MGHRA; CDR2 reads YSYEKL. The CDR3 sequence: CASSRQVSTNYGYTF. CDR3 in DNA: TGCGCCAGCAGCCGCCAGGTTTCTACTAACTATGGCTACACCTTC.

The gene calls are TRBV6-5 and TRBJ1-5, with D tentatively TRBD1 (5 bases). The V gene lost 5 bases and the J gene lost 2 bases, with 10 bases spanning the gap. CDR3 length: 14 residues. The germline V gene has CDR1 MNHEY and CDR2 SVGAGI. The CDR3 here is CASSVRGGNQPQHF. Here the CDR3 DNA reads TGTGCCAGCAGTGTAAGGGGAGGCAATCAGCCCCAGCATTTT.

The chain has TRBV14 and TRBJ2-3, with TRBD2 identical over 13 bases. This CDR3 comprises 16 residues. Trimming at V came to 2 bases and at J to 5 bases, leaving 4 bases not matched to a gene. Germline CDR1 is SGHDN and CDR2 is FVKESK. CDR3 protein: CASSQRTSGSRDTQYF. The CDR3 DNA reads as TGTGCCAGCAGCCAAAGGACTAGCGGGAGTCGAGATACGCAGTATTTT.

V gene TRBV19 combines with J gene TRBJ1-2, with D unresolved. The germline V gene has CDR1 LNHDA and CDR2 SQIVND (reference sequence). The CDR3 is made up of 12 amino acids. V lost 5 bases and J 2 bases, leaving 6 bases between the germline ends. CDR3 coding DNA: TGTGCCAGTAGTTACGCGAACTATGGCTACACCTTC. This codes for CASSYANYGYTF.

This clone was found once. The V call is TRBV7-2, the J call TRBJ2-7; TRBD1 or TRBD2 may be the D gene (6 bases each). CDR3 length: 13 amino acids. Germline V lookup: CDR1 SGHTA, CDR2 FQGNSA. Trimming took off 3 bases at V and 3 bases at J, with 9 bases between the two ends. CDR3 amino acids: CASSFEGGYEQYF. The CDR3 bases are TGTGCCAGCAGCTTCGAGGGGGGCTACGAGCAGTACTTC. The whole variable domain, remainder taken from reference TRBV7-2 and TRBJ2-7, is GAGVSQSPSNKVTEKGKDVELRCDPISGHTALYWYRQSLGQGLEFLIYFQGNSAPDKSGLPSDRFSAERTGGSVSTLTIQRTQQEDSAVYLCASSFEGGYEQYFGPGTRLTVT.

In the case of this clone: In the same sample, other DNA sequences code for this CDR3. The V and J genes are TRBV14 and TRBJ1-1, with D uncertain. This CDR3 comprises 14 residues. Germline lookup yields CDR1 SGHDN and CDR2 FVKESK. Trimming shortened V by 1 base and J by 1 base, and 7 bases separated the two germline ends. The CDR3 sequence: CASSQVNRNTEAFF. The CDR3 nucleotides read TGTGCCAGCAGCCAAGTTAACAGGAACACTGAAGCTTTCTTT.

The chain has TRBV7-2 and TRBJ2-2; 9 nucleotides align to TRBD2. CDR1 SGHTA and CDR2 FQGNSA come from the germline V gene. The trim removed 1 base at V and 6 bases at J, leaving 9 bases unmatched. This CDR3 region has 17 residues. The CDR3 DNA follows: TGTGCCAGCAGCTTAGTTTCGCTAGCGGGACTTCCCGGGGAGCTGTTTTTT. Amino acids: CASSLVSLAGLPGELFF.

This chain connects TRBV6-5 to TRBJ2-7; D is perhaps TRBD1 (6 bases). CDR3 size: 14 residues. Trimming stripped 2 bases from V and 5 bases from J, with 13 bases between. CDR1 is MNHEY and CDR2 is SVGAGI in the germline V gene. The CDR3 loop reads CASSYVQGGHEQYF. CDR3 DNA sequence: TGTGCCAGCAGTTACGTACAGGGTGGCCACGAGCAGTACTTC.

The rearrangement joins TRBV6-6 to TRBJ2-7; TRBD1 matches 7 bases. The V and J ends lost 7 bases and 2 bases, in that order; junction bases with no gene match: 11. Germline lookup yields CDR1 MNHNY and CDR2 SVGAGI (reference sequence). The CDR3 runs to 15 residues. The chain's CDR3 is CASNLGDSAAYEQYF. The CDR3 nucleotides are TGTGCCAGCAACCTGGGGGACAGTGCAGCCTACGAGCAGTACTTC.

V is TRBV7-2 and J is TRBJ2-1; TRBD2 aligns across 7 bases. V was clipped by 1 base and J by 2 bases; unmatched bases: 5. CDR1 is SGHTA, CDR2 FQGNSA, per germline. The CDR3 is 16 residues long. Here the CDR3 reads CASSLVWLAAYNEQFF. The CDR3, as DNA: TGTGCCAGCAGCTTAGTGTGGCTAGCGGCCTACAATGAGCAGTTCTTC.